This T cell receptor beta chain stems from a study of cytomegalovirus exposure and HLA in healthy donors. Healthy individuals who donated bone marrow served as the donors. Whole-study results and caveats: A highly shared variant cluster was judged a likely technical artifact.

The length of the CDR3 is 14 residues. In germline, CDR1 is SGHTA, CDR2 FQGNSA. V was shortened by 0 bases and J by 6 bases, with 12 bases between the two germline ends. Primers for the PCR totalled 60 Vbeta and 13 Jbeta. Here immunoSEQ multiplex PCR was the method, and the copy in TCRdb shows in-frame clones only, minus some. This sample has tens of thousands of clones; approximately 70% occur once, and the top ten carry 22%. With respect to this clone: Its antigen is unidentified.

J is TRBJ2-7 and V is TRBV7-2; a weak D match, TRBD2 (7 bases). The TCR comes from a woman aged 45-65 years in good health and CMV-seropositive. The sequenced sample was PBMCs. For the CDR3, the DNA is TGTGCCAGCAGCTTAGCAGGGGGGGATCCCGAGCAGTACTTC. Translating gives CASSLAGGDPEQYF.